These T cell receptor beta chains were read from a single sample in a study of T cell responses to AZD1222 COVID-19 vaccine. Sequenced by immunoSEQ multiplex PCR; TCRdb stores in-frame clones only, minus some. The table has 120,000 or so clones, approximately 89% seen once. Material: peripheral blood, obtained on day 0 of AZD1222 vaccination. The receptors shown here come from an adult in good health. The CDR3 runs from the conserved cysteine through the conserved F or W. The D gene is left open where the match is weak. For some rows the clone size is stated as once, few or many, or as a class when expanded; others skip it.

CASRRGTARDTGELFF	TGTGCCAGTAGAAGAGGGACGGCCAGAGACACCGGGGAGCTGTTTTTT	16	TRBV19	.	TRBJ2-2	.
CASNPVHGPYEQYF	TGTGCCAGCAATCCTGTACACGGGCCCTACGAGCAGTACTTC	14	TRBV6-5	.	TRBJ2-7	.
CASSARGLNTGELFF	TGTGCCAGCAGCGCGCGGGGGTTGAACACCGGGGAGCTGTTTTTT	15	TRBV9	TRBD2	TRBJ2-2	.
CSVGWASLVLNTEAFF	TGCAGCGTTGGGTGGGCCAGCTTAGTCCTAAACACTGAAGCTTTCTTT	16	TRBV29-1	.	TRBJ1-1	once
CASSLNSLAAYGEQYF	TGTGCCAGCAGCTTGAATTCCTTAGCGGCATACGGCGAGCAGTACTTC	16	TRBV5-4	.	TRBJ2-7	.
CASSHSGAFNQPQHF	TGCGCCAGCAGCCACTCCGGGGCTTTCAATCAGCCCCAGCATTTT	15	TRBV4-1	.	TRBJ1-5	few
CASSQDGGGLAGGSSYNEQFF	TGTGCCAGCAGCCAAGATGGGGGAGGACTAGCGGGAGGAAGCTCCTACAATGAGCAGTTCTTC	21	TRBV4-2	TRBD2	TRBJ2-1	.
CASSFLAGGPDEQFF	TGTGCCAGCAGCTTCCTAGCGGGGGGGCCAGATGAGCAGTTCTTC	15	TRBV7-9	TRBD2	TRBJ2-1	.
CASSRTSFPGTDTQYF	TGTGCCAGTAGCCGCACTAGCTTCCCGGGGACAGATACGCAGTATTTT	16	TRBV19	.	TRBJ2-3	.
CASSGARTGSNSPLHF	TGTGCCAGCAGTGGGGCCCGGACAGGGTCAAATTCACCCCTCCACTTT	16	TRBV28	TRBD1	TRBJ1-6	once
CASSLSGGRTDTQYF	TGTGCCAGCAGCCTAAGCGGGGGACGCACAGATACGCAGTATTTT	15	TRBV7-2	TRBD2	TRBJ2-3	few
CASSPRGVSYNSPLHF	TGTGCCAGTAGTCCGCGGGGTGTCTCCTATAATTCACCCCTCCACTTT	16	TRBV19	.	TRBJ1-6	.
CASTSTGSYGYTF	TGTGCCAGCACTTCCACCGGGAGCTATGGCTACACCTTC	13	TRBV2	.	TRBJ1-2	.
CASSPDRAGQPQHF	TGTGCCAGCAGCCCCGACAGGGCGGGTCAGCCCCAGCATTTT	14	TRBV11-1	TRBD1	TRBJ1-5	few
CSVDERGPVYGYTF	TGCAGCGTTGATGAGCGGGGCCCGGTCTATGGCTACACCTTC	14	TRBV29-1	.	TRBJ1-2	.
CASSLYRGLKNTEAFF	TGTGCCAGCAGTTTATATAGGGGGCTGAAGAACACTGAAGCTTTCTTT	16	TRBV28	TRBD1	TRBJ1-1	.
CASSFAGGRNEQFF	TGTGCCAGCAGCTTTGCGGGAGGGAGGAATGAGCAGTTCTTC	14	TRBV5-4	TRBD2	TRBJ2-1	.
CASSLGPTAYEQYF	TGTGCCAGCAGCTTGGGACCAACGGCCTACGAGCAGTACTTC	14	TRBV5-6	.	TRBJ2-7	few
CASSDSMASMLYEQYF	TGTGCCAGCAGTGACTCGATGGCTTCCATGCTCTACGAGCAGTACTTC	16	TRBV6-4	.	TRBJ2-7	.
CATRPPGRDEKLFF	TGTGCCACCCGCCCCCCCGGTAGGGATGAAAAACTGTTTTTT	14	TRBV10-3	.	TRBJ1-4	.
CASSFTSLGMPAGGYTF	TGTGCCAGCAGCTTTACATCCCTGGGGATGCCCGCTGGAGGCTACACCTTC	17	TRBV7-2	.	TRBJ1-2	few
CASSTEGSPTIEQYF	TGTGCCAGTAGCACTGAGGGGTCCCCTACGATCGAGCAGTACTTC	15	TRBV19	.	TRBJ2-7	.
CASSLVLGDEKLFF	TGCGCCAGCAGCTTGGTTCTCGGGGATGAAAAACTGTTTTTT	14	TRBV5-1	.	TRBJ1-4	.
CASSSSAYEQYF	TGTGCCAGCAGTTCCAGTGCCTACGAGCAGTACTTC	12	TRBV7-2	.	TRBJ2-7	.
CAGGQEGSEQYF	TGTGCCGGGGGTCAGGAGGGGAGCGAGCAGTACTTC	12	TRBV30	.	TRBJ2-7	.
CASSDRGYNSPLHF	TGTGCCAGCAGTGATCGAGGATATAATTCACCCCTCCACTTT	14	TRBV6-1	.	TRBJ1-6	.
CASSLWGHTIYF	TGTGCCAGCAGTTTATGGGGGCACACCATATATTTT	12	TRBV28	.	TRBJ1-3	.
CASSLDRDSTGEQYF	TGTGCCAGCAGCTTGGATAGGGACAGCACAGGCGAGCAGTACTTC	15	TRBV5-5	TRBD1	TRBJ2-7	.
CASSMAGTDPRQPQHF	TGTGCCAGTAGTATGGCCGGGACAGACCCTCGACAGCCCCAGCATTTT	16	TRBV19	TRBD1	TRBJ1-5	.
CAVFREAVTMNTEAFF	TGTGCCGTCTTTCGAGAGGCGGTTACGATGAACACTGAAGCTTTCTTT	16	TRBV21-1	.	TRBJ1-1	.
CASSLRLPIYNEQFF	TGTGCCAGCAGTTTGAGACTCCCTATTTACAATGAGCAGTTCTTC	15	TRBV6-5	.	TRBJ2-1	.
CASSLVQRESDTQYF	TGTGCCAGCAGCTTGGTCCAGCGGGAGTCAGATACGCAGTATTTT	15	TRBV5-6	TRBD2	TRBJ2-3	.
CASSPVGDRTSGNEQFF	TGTGCCAGCAGCCCGGTCGGGGACAGGACTTCAGGCAATGAGCAGTTCTTC	17	TRBV7-9	TRBD1	TRBJ2-1	few
CASKNNEQFF	TGTGCCAGCAAAAACAATGAGCAGTTCTTC	10	TRBV6-5	.	TRBJ2-1	.
CASSLDGQPQHF	TGTGCCAGCAGCTTGGATGGGCAGCCCCAGCATTTT	12	TRBV5-6	.	TRBJ1-5	.
CASTRDSAYNEQFF	TGTGCCAGTACCCGGGATTCTGCCTACAATGAGCAGTTCTTC	14	TRBV9	.	TRBJ2-1	.
CASSGQTVLYNEQFF	TGTGCCAGCAGTGGGCAGACAGTTCTCTACAATGAGCAGTTCTTC	15	TRBV3-1/TRBV3-2	.	TRBJ2-1	few
CATSTSPMPGQGREAFF	TGTGCCACCAGCACCAGCCCAATGCCGGGACAGGGTAGAGAAGCTTTCTTT	17	TRBV15	TRBD1	TRBJ1-1	.
CASSLSSLADEQYF	TGTGCTAGCAGCTTAAGTAGCCTAGCTGACGAGCAGTACTTC	14	TRBV7-7	.	TRBJ2-7	.
CASSHRGNEQFF	TGTGCCAGCAGCCATAGGGGAAATGAGCAGTTCTTC	12	TRBV7-2	.	TRBJ2-1	.
CASSDYNEQFF	TGTGCCAGCAGTGACTACAATGAGCAGTTCTTC	11	TRBV25-1	.	TRBJ2-1	.
CATSDSRGRNTGELFF	TGTGCCACCAGTGATTCTAGGGGTAGGAACACCGGGGAGCTGTTTTTT	16	TRBV24-1	.	TRBJ2-2	.
CASNLARGGPGELFF	TGTGCCAGCAATCTTGCACGAGGGGGCCCCGGGGAGCTGTTTTTT	15	TRBV7-2	TRBD1	TRBJ2-2	.
CASSPDGSTDTQYF	TGCGCCAGCAGCCCGGACGGTTCCACAGATACGCAGTATTTT	14	TRBV5-1	.	TRBJ2-3	.
CATSDPTGENEQFF	TGTGCCACCAGTGACCCCACAGGGGAAAATGAGCAGTTCTTC	14	TRBV24-1	TRBD1	TRBJ2-1	few
CATSRGLAESTDTQYF	TGTGCCACCAGCAGAGGCCTAGCGGAGAGCACAGATACGCAGTATTTT	16	TRBV15	TRBD2	TRBJ2-3	.
CASSRSQTGGSYEQYF	TGTGCCAGCAGCCGAAGCCAGACAGGGGGCTCCTACGAGCAGTACTTC	16	TRBV27	TRBD1	TRBJ2-7	.
CAWSGTVSNQPQHF	TGTGCCTGGAGTGGGACAGTAAGCAATCAGCCCCAGCATTTT	14	TRBV30	.	TRBJ1-5	.
CASSQGGSGTDTQYF	TGCGCCAGCAGCCAAGGCGGGAGTGGGACAGATACGCAGTATTTT	15	TRBV4-1	TRBD2	TRBJ2-3	.
CASSSTGGSTDTQYF	TGTGCCAGCAGCTCGACAGGGGGTAGCACAGATACGCAGTATTTT	15	TRBV7-3	TRBD1	TRBJ2-3	.
CSVGGAKNIQYF	TGCAGCGTTGGTGGGGCCAAAAACATTCAGTACTTC	12	TRBV29-1	.	TRBJ2-4	.
CASSLAQTSEQYF	TGTGCCAGCAGCTTAGCACAGACCAGCGAGCAGTACTTC	13	TRBV7-2	.	TRBJ2-7	.
CASSRDGPQYF	TGTGCCAGCAGCCGGGACGGGCCGCAGTATTTT	11	TRBV7-2	.	TRBJ2-3	once
CASSPQGAANEKLFF	TGTGCCAGCAGCCCGCAGGGGGCGGCTAATGAAAAACTGTTTTTT	15	TRBV7-2	TRBD1	TRBJ1-4	few
CASSWDRSTDTQYF	TGTGCCAGCAGCTGGGACAGGAGCACAGATACGCAGTATTTT	14	TRBV5-6	TRBD1	TRBJ2-3	.